This T cell receptor (beta chain) originates from a study of T cells in Graves' hyperthyroidism and ophthalmopathy. Exclusions: uncontrolled infection, other autoimmune disease, pregnancy, lactation. Looked up from germline, CDR1 is ENHRY and CDR2 is SYGVKD. The CDR3 has 15 amino acids. Trimming at V came to 2 bases and at J to 1 base, leaving 3 bases not matched to a gene. Amplification of TCR beta CDR3 regions used RNA as the template. RT-PCR in the first round (using the HTBI primer set) targeted the TCR CDR3. MiXCR was run by TCRdb on the multiplex PCR reads, yielding one entry per CDR3 protein. The sample has some 700,000 distinct CDR3 sequences; approximately 15% are singletons. This clonotype appeared a single time.

Sample: blood. The rearrangement uses TRBV10-3 and TRBJ1-1; TRBD1 matches at 8 bases. The origin of this receptor is a man between 50 and 59 years old with Graves' hyperthyroidism. Written as DNA, the CDR3 is TGTGCCATCAGTGAGAAGACAGGGGCGAACACTGAAGCTTTCTTT. Protein product: CAISEKTGANTEAFF.